This T cell receptor beta chain was identified during a study of blood T cell repertoires in COVID-19. Overall study: Spain, Italy and the United States supplied samples that represented acute and convalescent COVID-19.

Source study methods: Using reference gene primer amplification, nucleated cell counts were estimated. Clones were read by immunoSEQ multiplex PCR, and TCRdb kept only the in-frame ones, dropping some. V and J calls and clone size come straight from that table; D and trimming were deduced from the DNA. The sample has almost 350,000 clones, roughly 87% seen once. Trimming took 4 bases from V and 4 from J; bases not matched to a gene: 9. The CDR3 is 16 amino acids. The V gene's germline CDR1 is SGHVS and CDR2 FQNEAQ. Those enrolled in Seattle joined during active infection and were followed longitudinally afterward.

Source material: peripheral blood. This clonotype was obtained from an older woman with COVID-19, enrolled during active disease. The chain has TRBV7-8 and TRBJ2-5; TRBD2 aligns across 10 bases. CDR3 loop: CASSSLGLARVETQYF. CDR3 DNA: TGTGCCAGCAGCTCGCTGGGACTAGCGAGAGTAGAGACCCAGTACTTC.